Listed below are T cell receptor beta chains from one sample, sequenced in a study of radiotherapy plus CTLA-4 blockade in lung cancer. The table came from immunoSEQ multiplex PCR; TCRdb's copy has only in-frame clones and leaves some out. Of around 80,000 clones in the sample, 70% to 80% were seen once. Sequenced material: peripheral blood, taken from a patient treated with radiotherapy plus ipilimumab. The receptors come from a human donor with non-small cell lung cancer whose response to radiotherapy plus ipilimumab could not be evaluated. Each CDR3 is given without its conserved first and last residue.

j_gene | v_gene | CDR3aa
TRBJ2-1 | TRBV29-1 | SMTGGKNYNEQF
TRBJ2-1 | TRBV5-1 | ASSFLAGESNEQF
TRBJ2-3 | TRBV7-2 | ASRGTSGGRYTDTQY
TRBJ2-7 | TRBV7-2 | ASRRTGSSYEQY
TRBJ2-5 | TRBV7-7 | ASSSSGGFLETQY
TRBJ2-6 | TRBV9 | ASSVAGASGANVLT
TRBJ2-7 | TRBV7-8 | ASSLIAGGPGEQY
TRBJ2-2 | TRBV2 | ASRPSGGAGGTGELF
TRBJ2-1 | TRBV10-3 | AIRGIGVAYNEQF
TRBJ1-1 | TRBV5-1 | ASSLGRTGYTEAF
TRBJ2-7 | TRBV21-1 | ASSRSRFPTPRSSYEQY
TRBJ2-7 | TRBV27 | ASSDYINREQY
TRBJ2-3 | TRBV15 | ATSSLAGGRGTDTQY
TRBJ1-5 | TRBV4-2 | ASSQGQGHQPQH
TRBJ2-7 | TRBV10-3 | AISLLAGVHEQY
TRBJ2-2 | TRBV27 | ASSPGTTGELF
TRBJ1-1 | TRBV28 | ASSLIQGIGQGTEAF
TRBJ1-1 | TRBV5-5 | ASSLTGGNTEAF
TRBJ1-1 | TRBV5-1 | ASSSTGGWNTEAF
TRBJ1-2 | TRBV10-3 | AISESTGRGYT
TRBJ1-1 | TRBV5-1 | ASSSGRGEAF
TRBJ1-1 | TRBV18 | ASSPGTGSDTEAF
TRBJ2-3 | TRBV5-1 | ASSHSGDTDTQY
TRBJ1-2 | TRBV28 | ASTLDRGHYGYT
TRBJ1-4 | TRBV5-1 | ASSLEAGGGTNEKLF
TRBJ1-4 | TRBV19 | ASSGGQLNEKLF
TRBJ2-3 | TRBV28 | ASSSAGNTDTQY
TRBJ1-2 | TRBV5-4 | ASSLGGNGYT
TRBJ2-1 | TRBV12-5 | ASGPRQGRDNEQF
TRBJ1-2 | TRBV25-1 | ASSESTGDYGYT
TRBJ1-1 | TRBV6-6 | ASSAGTGGTEAF
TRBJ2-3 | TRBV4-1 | ASSLQGAGTDTQY
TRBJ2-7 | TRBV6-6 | ASSYPGTSEYEQY
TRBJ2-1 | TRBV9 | ASSVEDRWGGPYNEQF
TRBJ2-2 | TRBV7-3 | ASSSPVGELF
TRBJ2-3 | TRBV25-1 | ASSESGTRINTQY
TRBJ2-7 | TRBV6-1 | ASSRYEQY